This TCR beta chain was identified during a study of T cell repertoires in cytomegalovirus infection (dated by TCRdb to the late 2010s). For the wider study: Alongside well-studied HLA-B-restricted epitopes, the peptide stimulations were aimed at recently identified HLA-C-restricted CMV epitopes, whose presentation resists viral immunomodulation. The HLA type of each donor mattered for the analysis, because public TCR beta signatures pointed to carriage of CMV infection along with the matching HLA type. Overall results and qualifications from the work: Cumulative frequency of public TCR beta family members discriminated carriers of CMV infection plus the relevant HLA type in this cohort and an independent approximately 340-donor cohort. The ex vivo response was dominated by HLA-C-restricted CMV-specific TCR beta clonotypes, which also provided the single most frequent clonotype in two of eight donors.

Data came from an Illumina HiSeq 1500. Through fastp at Q25 and MiXCR, TCRdb rebuilt clones from the public reads, retaining in-frame beta chains. Entries that share a CDR3 protein sequence are merged under the most common genes and DNA. A total of around 25,000 distinct CDR3 sequences appear in this sample, under 20% of them only once. The ten largest clones take up 70% to 90% of the sample. This clonotype has just a few counts. The antigen it binds to is not known. The input lacks base qualities; no much larger clone sits a single base away. Sequences ENHRY (CDR1) and SYGVKD (CDR2) are obtained from the germline V gene. Its CDR3 holds 16 amino acids, cysteine through phenylalanine. Only the CDR3 portion is preserved as DNA: 48 bases, with reading frame beginning at the first base. The germline V and J ends show losses of 4 bases and 5 bases respectively, and no gene match explains 9 bases of the junction.

The sample's treatment or condition label, decoded: in vitro stimulation with specific CMV peptide epitopes to enrich CMV-specific T cells. Sequences were derived from CD8+ T cells from cultured PBMCs, sampled from culture after CMV antigen stimulation. The TCR was taken from a human donor in good health (CMV status not recorded). Some clones in this sample may be carry-over from other donors' samples. The chain employs TRBV10-3 and TRBJ2-7, with 12 bases aligning to TRBD1. Here the CDR3 is given as CAISVGTGGLSHEQYF. The DNA reads TGTGCCATCAGTGTGGGGACAGGGGGCCTCAGCCACGAGCAGTACTTC.